This TCR beta chain was obtained from a study of long-term antiretroviral therapy in people with HIV. Study results and limitations: Despite increasing after ART, diversity remained lower than that of transplant donor controls.

Every sample had roughly 0.95-10 million cryopreserved PBMC in it before DNA extraction. Run at survey level, the immunoSEQ assay was version v3.0. Here immunoSEQ multiplex PCR was the method, and the copy in TCRdb shows in-frame clones only, minus some. The sample has about 12,000 clones; more than 80% are singletons. Note on this clone: Its target is unknown.

The CDR3 loop spans 15 amino acids. Trimming at V came to 5 bases and at J to 4 bases, leaving 5 bases not matched to a gene. Germline values: CDR1 SGHVS, CDR2 FNYEAQ. The chain links TRBV7-6 to TRBJ2-7; 13 nucleotides line up with TRBD2. The receptor comes from a man aged 35-49 years with HIV. The sequenced sample was unsorted PBMCs, obtained 3.4 years after starting antiretroviral therapy. The CDR3 protein is CASSLRTSGSYEQYF. CDR3 coding DNA: TGTGCCAGCAGCCTCCGGACTAGCGGGAGTTACGAGCAGTACTTC.